The entry below gives a single T cell receptor (beta chain) sequence along with its context. What it binds is not known. The data belong to a study of vaccination and CD4 T cells after COVID-19. Time point of the sample: late sampling 161 to 241 days after vaccination in three convalescent patients. The treatment: roughly 10-day PBMC culture with coronavirus spike peptide pools or control peptides (ViraFEST assay). For ViraFEST, peptide pools expanded antigen-specific T cells, after which the TCRs were sequenced. PCR tests turned positive between March and December 2020, before US Alpha, Beta and Delta variants. On day 3 and again on day 7, fresh IL-2 medium was used to replace half the medium. The V gene's germline CDR1 is SEHNR and CDR2 FQNEAQ (reference sequence). V gave up 6 bases and J gave up 8 bases, with 16 bases separating them. CDR3 length equals 13 residues. Researchers used the Oncomine TCR Beta short-read assay to sequence DNA from cultured CD4+ T cells. Genomic DNA was taken out of cultured CD4+ T cells by extraction. TCRdb analysed the PCR reads with MiXCR anew, one entry per CDR3 protein. The data show tens of thousands of distinct CDR3 sequences, 32% seen once.

The sequence was collected from a human donor who had recovered from COVID-19. The V gene is TRBV7-9, the J gene TRBJ1-1; D is undetermined. Sequenced here: CD4+ T cells from blood, cultured in vitro, sampled about 7 months after SARS-CoV-2 vaccination. The CDR3 here is CASRGRVNSEAFF. Written as DNA, the CDR3 is TGTGCCAGCAGGGGCCGCGTAAACTCAGAAGCTTTCTTT.